This T cell receptor (beta chain) was recovered during a study of cytomegalovirus exposure and HLA in healthy donors listed by TCRdb under 2017. Describing the broader study: In an earlier analysis of approximately 500 of the donors, under 300 Gb of sequence data and 90 million to 120 million unique TCR beta sequences from about 190 million T cells were reported. Roughly 310 gigabases of sequencing data and 78 million or so unique TCR sequences were included in an early release covering about 700 HLA-typed donors. Of the 300 to 400 genotyped donors, around 81% fell in the genetic ancestry cluster associated with self-reported Caucasian donors. The study aimed to test whether signatures of past pathogen exposure could be identified by cataloging public T cell receptors. The T cell repertoires of around 730 subjects were profiled by immunosequencing and related to cytomegalovirus serostatus. Along with the roughly 670-subject first cohort, a separate validation cohort of 120 different subjects was used. To predict cytomegalovirus infection status, the study brought together high-throughput TCR immunosequencing, statistical association of individual TCRs with disease status, and machine learning. A later analysis re-examined previously published TCR beta repertoires from 600 to 700 donors and added high-resolution HLA genotyping to investigate patterns of TCR occurrence. Rather than drawing on any new phenotypic data, the later analysis identified candidate immune exposures from TCR beta sequences and the way those sequences occurred across donors. To decide whether each TCR beta V gene segment behaved as functional or pseudogenic, an earlier analysis of approximately 600 of the donors relied on high-throughput TCR beta sequencing. Donor age, sex, ethnicity and CMV serostatus were collected together with the repertoire data. A later genetic analysis used genome-wide SNP genotypes for about 55% of the 666 donors, treating that subset as a discovery cohort. All discovery cohort repertoires had been generated using a single sequencing platform. HLA typing covered class I and class II loci at four-digit resolution. The number of donors typed differed by locus, with about 629-640 for A, B, C, DRB1 and DQB1, roughly 520 for DQA1, 600 to 610 for DPA1, and around 430 for DPB1. Four to six DR-DQ haplotypes were handled as single units for association and clustering, since linkage in the cohort was strong. Across 398 genotyped donors of the cohort, an average of approximately 200,000 unique TCR beta nucleotide sequences per donor were sequenced, and 15% to 20% of those sequences were non-productive. Study-wide findings and limitations: The authors suggested that the approach could potentially be extended to other disease states and immunological phenotypes. Sequencing depth was assumed to be roughly uniform across donors in the presence/absence analyses, though that assumption may not hold. In a later genetic analysis, fewer N-insertions in productive TCRs were reported among donors in an Asian-associated ancestry cluster than the approximately 630-donor mean. A group of highly shared sequence variants was considered likely to be a technical artifact of the sequencing pipeline. A further reported finding was that TCR beta sequences accurately predicted the HLA-A and HLA-B alleles for most subjects in the first cohort. Specific HLA alleles were associated with around 18,000 TCR beta sequences at a false discovery rate of 0.05 in a later analysis. The cohort was sequenced for TCR beta chains only, and without alpha or paired-chain data the features that could be detected were limited. A total of about 150 TCR beta chains were listed by the study as associated with cytomegalovirus. In a later analysis, TCR association rates were found to vary across HLA loci, with the most associated TCRs seen for DRB1 alleles and the fewest for HLA-C alleles. Linkage disequilibrium might explain the correlated functional status among segregating V segments, but an unknown experimental factor could not be ruled out. Immune exposure information for the cohort was limited to CMV serostatus. Over 15 rarely observed V segments, including chromosome 9 orphons, were excluded from the earlier analysis of several hundred of the donors because counts were too low. A later genetic analysis associated a missense DCLRE1C variant with V-gene and J-gene trimming of TCR beta chains, and an independent cohort replicated the association. Assigning TCR associations to individual alleles was difficult when HLA alleles, especially DR and DQ, strongly co-occurred. In a later analysis, most CMV-associated TCR beta chains were found to appear HLA-restricted, with HLA associations seemingly driven largely by CMV exposure. Some IMGT-functional V segments, including TRBV6-2 and TRBV6-3, could not be distinguished by the 87-base-pair reads and were therefore excluded. Broadly in line with IMGT annotations, most TCR beta V segments showed up in productive rearrangements about 87% or about 30% of the time in an earlier analysis of approximately 640 of the donors. A later analysis found that HLA-associated TCR beta chains were more clonally expanded and had lower generation probabilities than equally common non-associated chains. In vitro tests confirmed that a few of the cytomegalovirus-associated TCR beta chains recognize cytomegalovirus antigens. Because HLA typing was missing for some donors at each locus, association tests included only the typed subset. The classifier was reported to diagnose cytomegalovirus status with high specificity and sensitivity in both the original cohort and the validation cohort. According to a later analysis, parvovirus B19, influenza, CMV and Epstein-Barr virus appeared linked to several top co-occurrence clusters. Most TCR sequences were observed very rarely across donors, whereas some public TCRs were present in many individuals.

The germline V end is reduced by 5 bases and the J end by 4 bases; junction bases left unmatched: 2. Counted from cysteine to phenylalanine, this CDR3 has 14 amino acids. Left in the record is the CDR3 DNA by itself, 42 bases read in frame from the first base. CDR1 MNHNS and CDR2 SASEGT are derived from the germline V gene. The cohort comprised around 690 healthy bone marrow donors. All cohort members were sampled while nominally healthy, although unrecorded immune exposures were likely present. The donor was CMV seropositive and belonged to the group of 250 to 300 seropositive cohort members. Every donor gave a peripheral blood sample, and the peripheral blood mononuclear cells from that sample were used for TCR beta sequencing. Genomic DNA extraction from the blood cell samples was performed with the Qiagen DNeasy Blood Extraction Kit. Libraries were made using the immunoSEQ multiplex PCR assay. For the multiplex PCR, a mixture combining 60 forward primers for TCR Vbeta segments and 13 reverse primers for TCR Jbeta segments was used. Amplification of the CDR3 region of rearranged TCR beta genes was performed with a multiplex PCR assay on genomic DNA. The amplified TCR beta libraries were sequenced on the Illumina HiSeq System as 87-base-pair reads. In the paper's pipeline: A later analysis tallied tens of millions of unique TCR beta chains across the 640 or so repertoires, and 10 million to 11 million of those chains were shared by two or more donors. To remove PCR and sequencing errors, raw reads were error-corrected and collapsed into unique sequences using a nearest-neighbor algorithm that merged closely related sequences. V, D and J gene segments were assigned by aligning CDR3 sequences to IMGT reference sequences. For a sequence to be retained, at least a six-nucleotide match to both a V gene segment and a J gene segment was required. A rearrangement counted as productive if the CDR3 had no stop codons and remained in frame with V and J, and every other rearrangement counted as non-productive. CDR3 was defined by IMGT convention, running from the second conserved V-encoded cysteine to the conserved J-encoded phenylalanine. The earlier analysis of 587 of the donors excluded any sequence lacking an unambiguous match to a single V gene segment. An earlier analysis of 587 of the donors called V segments functional above 56.7% productive rearrangements and segregating when the between-donor standard deviation exceeded 5%. A statistical classification framework was built to diagnose cytomegalovirus status from the catalog of TCR beta chain sequences. In a later analysis, V and J genes were assigned by comparing TCR nucleotide sequences against IMGT/GENE-DB human TR gene sequences. Using the TCRdist pipeline, a later analysis assigned CDR3 sequences along with most-parsimonious VDJ recombination scenarios. In a later analysis, every TCR beta chain was defined by the combination of its CDR3 amino acid sequence and its V-gene family, and reads without a unique V-gene family were dropped. In a later analysis, some 600 highly shared, low-generation-probability nucleotide sequences were removed to address suspected cross-contamination and a sequencing artifact. In a later analysis, a clonal expansion index was calculated for each public chain from normalized within-repertoire ranks of inferred template counts. In a later analysis, generation probabilities were computed with a VDJ recombination model fitted to out-of-frame rearrangements, and the resulting probabilities were checked against IGoR. In a later analysis, TCR-TCR, TCR-HLA and TCR-CMV co-occurrence was scored with hypergeometric tests, and a repertoire-size bias correction was applied to TCR pairs. To estimate false discovery rates, a later analysis permuted the HLA or CMV assignments 20 times. In a later analysis, co-occurring TCRs were grouped with DBSCAN, and TCRdist sequence similarity was added when clustering was performed within HLA-allele-positive subsets. Repertoires with fewer than 30,000 or more than 120,000 public chains were left out of co-occurrence clustering, as were five repertoires with anomalous nucleotide sharing. The immuneACCESS repertoire file appears here via TCRdb, limited to in-frame rearrangements. These files lack a portion of the clones; in checked studies, under half of the deficit traces to unresolved V genes, and the cause of the others is not known. V, J and clone size were drawn from that table, and D and trimming were deduced from the DNA. The table for this sample lists 180,000 or so clones; approximately 82% of them were counted only once. The top ten constitute around 8% of the sample.

Turning to this clone: No cognate antigen has been identified for it. No per-base quality is available; no much larger clone lies one base away.

The chain is assembled from TRBV6-1 and TRBJ2-1, and TRBD2 aligns with 10 junction nucleotides. The clonotype comes from a woman between 40 and 55 years old in good health and CMV-seropositive. Sequencing was done on a sample of PBMCs. The base sequence is TGTGCCAGCAGTTTGACTAGCGGGTACAATGAGCAGTTCTTC. Translation gives CASSLTSGYNEQFF.